The following is a T cell receptor (beta chain) sequence with its context. Its antigen remains undetermined. The sample holds no much larger clone one base away, and base qualities are not on file. TCR CDR3 regions were amplified from genomic DNA by multiplex PCR using the deep immunoSEQ assay. Genomic DNA extracted from each cell subset was distributed evenly over all wells of several immunoSEQ 96-well plates, and each plate served as one replicate. Each replicate PCR for sorted subsets received 150 to 250 ng genomic DNA, equal to about 29,000 T cell genomes. Purified libraries were measured with a Qubit 3.0 fluorometer, size-checked on a Bioanalyzer 2100, and measured again with the KAPA Library Quantification kit. Each immunoSEQ 96-well plate was sequenced on its own single-read 150-cycle Illumina NextSeq 550 flow cell. In the authors' own workflow: Because the immunoSEQ output held only junctional sequences and lacked quality scores, the filtering could not match the filtering applied to full-length reads. Sequences were annotated with PyIR, a Python wrapper for IgBLAST v1.9, and V/J genes and CDR3 were assigned using IMGT germline references. Any read was removed if the V/J assignment was weak (E-value above 1e-6), the CDR3 was missing, or the read contained stop codons, out-of-frame junctions, or ambiguous translated residues. V3J clonotypes were defined by identical inferred V gene, J gene, and CDR3 amino acid sequence. The percentage overlap between two repertoires was calculated by dividing the number of shared unique clonotypes by the size of the smaller repertoire. RTK rarefaction, the Chao1 estimator, and Recon v2.1 estimates of unobserved clonotypes were used to assess repertoire richness. Generation probabilities for all TCRbeta clonotypes obtained by the gDNA method from a handful of donors were computed using OLGA. In TCRdb, the immuneACCESS table is reduced to in-frame sequences with V and J assigned. These tables do not hold every clone; where another copy was compared, an unresolved V gene accounts for under half, and the others remain unexplained. The DNA was the basis for D and trimming; V, J and clone size are from that table. Within this sample are just over 2,000,000 clones, with about 95% of them counted one time only. Approximately 1.2% of the sample lies in the top ten.

The sample belongs to a study of shared clonotypes between healthy human individuals (dated by TCRdb to 2020 to 2022). Regarding the research as a whole: A couple of women and a few men aged 18 to 49 years were included in the cohort. For each donor, CD4 naive and CD4 memory were each given three plates, CD8 naive was given two plates, and CD8 memory was given one plate. The study deeply sequenced blood TCR repertoires of five healthy adults to estimate repertoire size and the extent of clonotype sharing between individuals. To increase sequencing depth and limit assay-specific biases, different laboratories used diverse techniques to prepare libraries and sequence TCR repertoires. Each donor's leukapheresis produced roughly between about 0.9 and 9.5 billion PBMCs. Study-wide conclusions, independent of this receptor: Because the study included a small number of donors, the genetic and exposure-history diversity represented was limited. Incomplete sequencing was indicated by rarefaction of sorted-subset datasets, despite the large sequencing depth. Compared with non-shared clonotypes, clonotypes shared by all four sorted-subset donors had higher generation probabilities. Sampling was limited to blood, and TCR repertoires in tissue likely differ from TCR repertoires in blood. Estimated clonotype richness was generally larger for naive than for memory subsets. Based on pairwise subsampling, the degree of clonotype sharing among donors was expected to be affected by sequencing depth. Roughly 5.2% of naive CD4, roughly 3.5% of naive CD8, approximately 2.2% of memory CD4, and about 0.4% of memory CD8 clonotypes were shared across four donors.

CD8 naive samples consisted of CD45RO-negative cells that were positively selected for CCR7, yielding a CD45RA+CCR7+ population without TemRA cells. Healthy HIV-negative adults with no recently reported acute infections or vaccinations were included as donors. All donors were Caucasian adults living in Nashville, Tennessee, USA. Blood was obtained by leukapheresis, after which PBMCs were separated by Ficoll-Histopaque density gradient centrifugation and cryopreserved in liquid nitrogen vapor phase. Analytical flow cytometry was used to check the purity and quantity of every magnetically sorted T cell population. Genomic DNA was isolated from every sorted fraction and measured by UV absorbance on a Nanodrop 2000c. The CDR3 runs 13 amino acids, cysteine and phenylalanine included. The retained sequence is limited to the CDR3, 39 bases, with the frame set at the first base. CDR1 and CDR2 were assigned from the germline V gene as SGHNT and YENEEA. V is reduced by 4 bases and J by 7 bases, leaving a spacing of 11 bases between them.

The origin of this receptor is a man aged 18 to 29 in good health. The sequence joins TRBV11-3 to TRBJ2-1, with the D gene too uncertain to name. The material sequenced was naive CD8+ T cells sorted from blood. In light of the paper, this sample's cell subset or site label describes: CD45RA+CCR7+. The CDR3 reads CASSSPGDNEQFF. The DNA sequence reads TGTGCCAGCAGCTCCCCTGGTGATAATGAGCAGTTCTTC.